The next 13 T cell receptor beta chains were all read from a single sample in a study of blood T cell repertoires in COVID-19. Data came from immunoSEQ multiplex PCR; TCRdb stores just in-frame clones and leaves some out. The sample lists under 200,000 clones; 65% to 85% were seen once. The material sequenced was peripheral blood. The receptors come from a woman over 75 with acute or convalescent COVID-19.

With respect to this clone: At one of its ends the junction is not consistent with the germline gene, which may arise from a read error. The V gene is TRBV19, the J gene TRBJ2-4; 7 positions match TRBD1. The CDR3 runs 13 residues. The germline V gene has CDR1 LNHDA and CDR2 SQIVND (reference sequence). In DNA, the CDR3 is TGTGCCAGTAGTCTAGAGGGGGCGGACATTCAGTACTTC. As protein: CASSLEGADIQYF.

The CDR3 DNA sequence: TGTGCCAGCAGCTTAGGCTCAGGGCCTAGGAATGAAAAACTGTTTTTT. This sequence encodes CASSLGSGPRNEKLFF. This chain uses TRBV7-8 with TRBJ1-4, with D possibly being TRBD1 (5 bases). This CDR3 has 16 residues. V was trimmed by 1 base and J by 5 bases, leaving 14 bases between them. Germline-derived CDR1 and CDR2 are SGHVS and FQNEAQ.

The V and J genes are TRBV6-2 or TRBV6-3 and TRBJ2-5; 8 nucleotides align to TRBD2. V shed 6 bases, J shed 5 bases, and the junction held 5 bases outside the gene matches. Germline CDR1 MNHEY, CDR2 SVGEGT. The CDR3 has 13 amino acids. CDR3 region: CASSRGGFETQYF. CDR3 DNA: TGTGCCAGCAGCCGGGGGGGCTTCGAGACCCAGTACTTC.

The chain has TRBV11-3 and TRBJ2-7; 9 bases match TRBD1. The V gene end was trimmed by 4 bases and the J gene end by 5 bases; junction bases not matched to a gene: 15. Germline CDR1 is SGHNT and CDR2 is YENEEA. The CDR3 sequence is 17 residues long. The CDR3: CASSSPHEDRGSHEQYF. Written as DNA, the CDR3 is TGTGCCAGCAGCTCGCCCCACGAGGACAGGGGATCTCACGAGCAGTACTTC.

The chain combines TRBV2 with TRBJ1-4, with 7 bases aligning to TRBD1. In germline, CDR1 is SNHLY, CDR2 FYNNEI. The trim removed 6 bases at V and 7 bases at J, leaving 8 bases unmatched. This CDR3 spans 14 amino acids. The CDR3 region is CASRVSGTAEKLFF. Written as DNA, the CDR3 is TGTGCCAGCAGAGTATCCGGGACAGCTGAAAAACTGTTTTTT.

The rearrangement links TRBV5-1 to TRBJ2-5; the D gene is possibly TRBD1 (6 bases). V dropped 6 bases and J dropped 10 bases, with 22 bases sitting between them. The germline CDR1 and CDR2 sequences are SGHRS and YFSETQ. The length of the CDR3 is 14 residues. This CDR3 reads CASIWTDPREGQYF. CDR3 bases: TGCGCCAGCATCTGGACAGATCCAAGAGAGGGCCAGTACTTC.

The chain couples TRBV30 to TRBJ2-7; the D gene is possibly TRBD2 (6 bases). CDR3 size: 14 residues. The V gene's germline CDR1 is GTSNPN and CDR2 SVGIG (reference sequence). V lost 0 bases to trimming and J lost 7 bases, with 16 bases between them. DNA for the CDR3: TGTGCCTGGAGTGTACTGGCGGGAACTGGGGAGCAGTACTTC. Translating gives CAWSVLAGTGEQYF. Supplemented by reference TRBV30 and TRBJ2-7, the full variable domain reads SQTIHQWPATLVQPVGSPLSLECTVEGTSNPNLYWYRQAAGRGLQLLFYSVGIGQISSEVPQNLSASRPQDRQFILSSKKLLLSDSGFYLCAWSVLAGTGEQYFGPGTRLTVT.

V is TRBV5-4 and J is TRBJ1-2, with a possible D match to TRBD1 (5 bases). CDR3 length: 13 amino acids. Germline V gene lookup returns CDR1 SGHNT and CDR2 YYREEE (reference sequence). Trimming took 4 bases from V and 4 from J, leaving 11 bases between them. This chain's CDR3 is CASSTDSAYGYTF. Here the CDR3 DNA reads TGTGCCAGCAGCACCGACAGTGCCTATGGCTACACCTTC.

This chain connects TRBV3-1 (or the pseudogene TRBV3-2) to TRBJ1-5; D remains ambiguous. Germline V gene lookup returns CDR1 LGHDT and CDR2 YNNKEL (reference sequence). V gave up 4 bases and J gave up 7 bases, with 14 bases separating them. The CDR3 is 14 residues long. CDR3 protein: CASSPGGVKQPQHF. CDR3 coding DNA: TGTGCCAGCAGCCCCGGAGGTGTTAAACAGCCCCAGCATTTT.

The chain links TRBV7-9 to TRBJ1-1; D unresolved. CDR3 length: 17 amino acids. V was clipped by 1 base and J by 5 bases, with 20 bases between them. Germline values: CDR1 SEHNR, CDR2 FQNEAQ (reference sequence). Here the CDR3 DNA reads TGTGCCAGCAGCTTAGGGAGGCAAGGGCTCAAGGGAACTGAAGCTTTCTTT. The encoded protein is CASSLGRQGLKGTEAFF.

The table lists this clone with a few counts. The chain joins TRBV5-1 to TRBJ1-1, with D tentatively TRBD1 (6 bases). Per the germline V gene, CDR1 is SGHRS and CDR2 is YFSETQ. Between the trimmed V and J ends, which lost 0 bases and 3 bases, there was a span of 12 bases. This CDR3 comprises 15 residues. CDR3 sequence: CASSLVAGTHTEAFF. CDR3 coding DNA: TGCGCCAGCAGCTTGGTGGCAGGGACACACACTGAAGCTTTCTTT.

This clone has more than one count but fewer than ten. Written as DNA, the CDR3 is TGTGCCAGCAGCGGGAGGGAGCAGGGGGCAGACTATGGCTACACCTTC. Its protein is CASSGREQGADYGYTF. This chain joins TRBV9 and TRBJ1-2, with 8 bases identical to TRBD1. This CDR3 is built from 16 residues. Unmatched junction bases numbered 10, after V lost 3 bases and J lost 3 bases. CDR1 is SGDLS and CDR2 is YYNGEE in the germline V gene.

This clone showed up just a few times. The rearrangement joins TRBV3-1 (or the pseudogene TRBV3-2) to TRBJ1-1; tentatively, D is TRBD1 (6 bases). Germline CDR1 is LGHDT and CDR2 is YNNKEL (reference sequence). This CDR3 is built from 14 residues. V lost 5 bases and J 3 bases, leaving 13 bases between the germline ends. CDR3 nucleotide sequence: TGTGCCAGCAGCTCCCGAACAGGGTACACTGAAGCTTTCTTT. Translating it yields CASSSRTGYTEAFF.